The 32 T cell receptor beta chains below come from one sample, sequenced in a study of T-cell memory formation after mild COVID-19. TCRdb itself ran the 5' RACE reads through MiXCR, one entry per CDR3 protein. This table holds hundreds of thousands of distinct CDR3 sequences, about a sixth found once. The sequenced sample was PBMCs or a T cell subset sorted from them (not recorded which). All receptors come from an adult woman who had mild COVID-19 (a few samples of this study predate the infection). Cell type and time point are not known.

The gene calls are TRBV11-3 and TRBJ2-5, with D tentatively TRBD2 (6 bases). CDR1 is SGHNT, CDR2 YENEEA, per germline. The CDR3 covers 14 residues. V lost 8 bases and J lost 4, with 17 bases in between. In DNA form, the CDR3 reads TGTGCCAGCCACCGCGGGGTTACAGGAGAGACCCAGTACTTC. Amino acids: CASHRGVTGETQYF.

The V call is TRBV12-3 or TRBV12-4, the J call TRBJ2-2; 8 bases line up with TRBD1. Trimming cost V 6 bases and J 6 bases; bases outside gene matches: 3. The CDR3 length is 13 residues. CDR3 residues: CASRETGAGELFF. CDR3 nucleotide sequence: TGTGCCAGCAGAGAGACAGGGGCCGGGGAGCTGTTTTTT.

This clonotype was observed once. The V gene is TRBV27, the J gene TRBJ1-4; D is unresolved. Trimming removed 6 bases from V and 6 bases from J, with 17 bases in between. CDR3 length equals 15 residues. Germline V gives CDR1 MNHEY, CDR2 SMNVEV (reference sequence). The CDR3 DNA reads TGTGCCAGCAGCCCCCGGACTATGCCTTATGAAAAACTGTTTTTT. Translation gives CASSPRTMPYEKLFF.

This clonotype was observed a few times. The rearrangement joins TRBV24-1 to TRBJ1-2; 9 positions match TRBD1. The germline V gene has CDR1 KGHDR and CDR2 SFDVKD. Trimming at V came to 3 bases and at J to 3 bases, leaving 7 bases not matched to a gene. The CDR3 sequence is 16 residues long. As DNA, the CDR3 is TGTGCCACCAGTGATCTCCCGGGACAGGGTGACTATGGCTACACCTTC. Translating it yields CATSDLPGQGDYGYTF.

This sequence joins TRBV7-2 and TRBJ2-2; D might be TRBD1 (5 bases). V was shortened by 4 bases and J by 6 bases, with 12 bases between the two germline ends. This CDR3 contains 14 residues. CDR1 and CDR2 (germline): SGHTA, FQGNSA. CDR3 DNA: TGTGCCAGCAGCTCGTCGTACAGGTCCGGGGAGCTGTTTTTT. It yields the protein CASSSSYRSGELFF.

The chain recombines TRBV7-4 with TRBJ2-5; 7 nucleotides agree with TRBD1. This CDR3 comprises 15 residues. Trimming removed 5 bases from V and 3 bases from J; junction bases left unmatched: 9. The germline V gene has CDR1 SGHVT and CDR2 SQSDAQ. As DNA, the CDR3 is TGTGCCAGCAGCAAACCCGTCGACAGGGAAGAGACCCAGTACTTC. It codes for CASSKPVDREETQYF.

The chain couples TRBV24-1 to TRBJ2-1; possible D gene TRBD2, 5 bases. The CDR3 extends over 17 amino acids. Germline-derived CDR1 and CDR2 are KGHDR and SFDVKD. V shed 0 bases and J shed 2 bases, with 13 bases lying between them. This chain's CDR3 is CATSDLPSPDTYNEQFF. The DNA of the CDR3 is TGTGCCACCAGTGATTTGCCTAGCCCAGACACCTACAATGAGCAGTTCTTC.

The sample holds a few counts of this clonotype. V is TRBV24-1 and J is TRBJ2-5; D call uncertain. The CDR3 is made up of 14 amino acids. Per germline, CDR1 KGHDR and CDR2 SFDVKD. Trimming cost V 0 bases and J 1 base, with 5 bases left between them. Written as DNA, the CDR3 is TGTGCCACCAGTGATTTGGGCAGCCAAGAGACCCAGTACTTC. The encoded protein is CATSDLGSQETQYF.

This chain joins TRBV1 and TRBJ2-7. TRBV1 is noted as a pseudogene. The CDR3 contains 11 residues. CDR3 residues: CTSSEENEQYF. CDR3 in DNA: TGCACCAGCAGCGAAGAGAACGAGCAGTACTTC.

The V call is TRBV6-5, the J call TRBJ2-7; the D is unclear. V lost 3 bases to trimming and J lost 1 base, with 7 bases between them. CDR1 and CDR2 (germline): MNHEY, SVGAGI. CDR3 length: 13 amino acids. The CDR3 nucleotides read TGTGCCAGCAGTTATGACGGATCCTACGAGCAGTACTTC. It codes for CASSYDGSYEQYF.

The chain employs TRBV7-9 and TRBJ2-3; D is perhaps TRBD2 (6 bases). Germline-derived CDR1 and CDR2 are SEHNR and FQNEAQ (reference sequence). V lost 1 base to trimming and J lost 2 bases, with 10 bases between them. The CDR3 is 15 amino acids. CDR3: CASSLGVAATDTQYF. CDR3 in DNA: TGTGCCAGCAGCTTAGGAGTAGCGGCCACAGATACGCAGTATTTT.

Ten or more counts support this clonotype. One end of the junction does not line up with germline, which may come from a read error. V is TRBV5-1 and J is TRBJ1-1; D is possibly TRBD1 (5 bases). CDR1 is SGHRS, CDR2 YFSETQ, per germline. The CDR3 is made up of 13 amino acids. The chain's CDR3 is CASSLGGNAEAFF. The CDR3, as DNA: TGTGCCAGCAGCTTGGGGGGGAACGCTGAAGCTTTCTTT.

The gene calls are TRBV12-3 or TRBV12-4 and TRBJ1-4, with TRBD1 identical over 7 bases. This CDR3 has 15 amino acids. Germline trimming cut 5 bases from V and 6 bases from J; bases unmatched to any gene: 9. The DNA of the CDR3 is TGTGCCAGCAGTAAATCCGGGACAGCCCATGAAAAACTGTTTTTT. Amino acid sequence: CASSKSGTAHEKLFF.

The chain couples TRBV20-1 to TRBJ2-5; D uncertain. Germline V gene sequence: CDR1 DFQATT, CDR2 SNEGSKA (reference sequence). This CDR3 region has 14 residues. The V and J ends lost 4 bases and 2 bases respectively, with 14 bases between them. The CDR3 DNA reads TGCAGTGCTATTCTTCCCGTTACGCAAGAGACCCAGTACTTC. Amino acid sequence: CSAILPVTQETQYF.

V usage is TRBV4-1 and J usage is TRBJ2-1; the D gene is possibly TRBD1 (6 bases). The CDR3 has 13 residues. The V end was cut by 3 bases, the J end by 8 bases, with 11 bases between. Germline values: CDR1 MGHRA, CDR2 YSYEKL. The CDR3 sequence is CASSHGQRDEQFF. CDR3 in DNA: TGCGCCAGCAGCCACGGACAGCGCGATGAGCAGTTCTTC.

This clonotype came up a few times. The chain couples TRBV19 to TRBJ2-2; 9 positions agree with TRBD1. The CDR3 sequence is 16 residues long. CDR1 LNHDA and CDR2 SQIVND come from the germline V gene (reference sequence). J lost 5 bases, V lost 3 bases, and 7 bases had no gene match. The CDR3 coding sequence is TGTGCCAGTAGTATGAGGACAGGGGTTCGAACCGGGGAGCTGTTTTTT. Protein sequence: CASSMRTGVRTGELFF.

The chain links TRBV5-1 to TRBJ1-1, with D unresolved. Germline CDR1 SGHRS, CDR2 YFSETQ. The V end was cut by 0 bases, the J end by 1 base, with 19 bases between. CDR3 size: 18 residues. CDR3 in amino acids: CASSLVPPLGATNTEAFF. The DNA for the CDR3 is TGCGCCAGCAGCTTGGTACCCCCCTTAGGTGCAACGAACACTGAAGCTTTCTTT. The whole variable domain, remainder taken from reference TRBV5-1 and TRBJ1-1, is KAGVTQTPRYLIKTRGQQVTLSCSPISGHRSVSWYQQTPGQGLQFLFEYFSETQRNKGNFPGRFSGRQFSNSRSEMNVSTLELGDSALYLCASSLVPPLGATNTEAFFGQGTRLTVV.

This clonotype was seen repeatedly, ten times or more. The rearrangement links TRBV5-1 to TRBJ2-5; TRBD1 might be the D (6 bases). CDR3 length equals 16 residues. Trimming took off 0 bases at V and 5 bases at J, with 17 bases between the two ends. CDR1 SGHRS and CDR2 YFSETQ come from the germline V gene. As DNA, the CDR3 is TGCGCCAGCAGCTTGGAGGCCCCCAGGGGCATGGAGACCCAGTACTTC. This sequence encodes CASSLEAPRGMETQYF.

This clonotype was counted at least ten times. The chain uses TRBV7-6 and TRBJ2-7; 14 bases align to TRBD2. The V and J ends lost 5 bases and 0 bases, in that order; junction bases with no gene match: 12. In germline, CDR1 is SGHVS, CDR2 FNYEAQ. The CDR3 is 19 residues long. The CDR3 DNA sequence: TGTGCCAGCAGCCCCGCCTGGACTAGCGGGGGGCCCATCTCCTACGAGCAGTACTTC. Protein sequence: CASSPAWTSGGPISYEQYF.

This clonotype was recorded at least ten times. V gene TRBV30 combines with J gene TRBJ2-2; D gene uncertain. Trimming removed 7 bases at V and 5 bases at J, with 5 bases between. The length of the CDR3 is 10 residues. Germline loops: CDR1 GTSNPN, CDR2 SVGIG (reference sequence). Here the CDR3 reads CASRTGELFF. The CDR3 DNA reads TGTGCCTCCAGGACCGGGGAGCTGTTTTTT.

This clonotype occurred many times. This sequence joins TRBV6-5 and TRBJ2-1; no clear D gene. CDR3 length: 11 residues. The germline V gene encodes CDR1 MNHEY and CDR2 SVGAGI. Trimming took off 1 base at V and 10 bases at J, with 5 bases between the two ends. CDR3 sequence reads: CASSYLREQFF. The CDR3 nucleotides read TGTGCCAGCAGTTACTTACGGGAGCAGTTCTTC.

This clonotype was counted a few times. This sequence joins TRBV30 and TRBJ2-1; 13 bases align to TRBD2. CDR1 and CDR2 (germline): GTSNPN, SVGIG (reference sequence). V gave up 4 bases and J gave up 2 bases; unmatched junction bases: 5. There are 16 residues in the CDR3. CDR3 in DNA: TGTGCCTGGAACTCCGGGACTAGCGGGGCCTACAATGAGCAGTTCTTC. This encodes CAWNSGTSGAYNEQFF.

A note on this clonotype: At one end the junction does not follow the germline gene, possibly because of a read error. The rearrangement joins TRBV6-5 to TRBJ2-2; 10 nucleotides align to TRBD2. In germline, CDR1 is MNHEY, CDR2 SVGAGI. The CDR3 has 16 amino acids. The CDR3 nucleotides read TGTGCCAGCAGTTACCGGCTAGCGGGAGCCCCCGGGGAGCTGTTGTTT. As protein: CASSYRLAGAPGELLF.

The rearrangement links TRBV14 to TRBJ2-7; D unresolved. The CDR3 loop spans 16 amino acids. Germline V gene lookup returns CDR1 SGHDN and CDR2 FVKESK. V lost 1 base, J lost 2 bases, and 15 bases lay in between. This CDR3 is CASSQVYGSSTYEQYF. The CDR3 DNA sequence: TGTGCCAGCAGCCAAGTATACGGATCGTCAACCTACGAGCAGTACTTC.

In its sample, this clonotype was seen a few times. J is TRBJ1-2 and V is TRBV3-1; D is possibly TRBD1 (6 bases). From germline, CDR1 is LGHDT and CDR2 YNNKEL (reference sequence). The CDR3 has 16 amino acids. V lost 4 bases to trimming and J lost 3 bases, with 18 bases between them. The CDR3 here is CASSPSRTGTYYGYTF. The CDR3 DNA sequence: TGTGCCAGCAGCCCCAGTCGAACAGGGACGTACTATGGCTACACCTTC.

This clonotype was observed a handful of times. V is TRBV27 and J is TRBJ2-3; weak D call: TRBD2 (5 bases). The CDR3 spans 14 residues. With 3 bases removed from V and 5 bases from J, the gap between germline ends came to 12 bases. Germline loops: CDR1 MNHEY, CDR2 SMNVEV (reference sequence). The CDR3 DNA sequence: TGTGCCAGCAGTTTGGCGCTAGCTGAAGATACGCAGTATTTT. It codes for CASSLALAEDTQYF.

This clonotype was recorded a few times. This chain uses TRBV4-1 with TRBJ2-5; 14 bases are shared with TRBD2. The V gene end was trimmed by 3 bases and the J gene end by 4 bases; junction bases not matched to a gene: 7. The germline gives CDR1 MGHRA, CDR2 YSYEKL. This CDR3 has 17 amino acids. CDR3 DNA sequence: TGCGCCAGCAGCCACCTGGGGACTAGCGGGGGCCCAGAGACCCAGTACTTC. It is translated as CASSHLGTSGGPETQYF.

There are a few counts of this clonotype. The rearrangement uses TRBV7-2 and TRBJ2-7, with 9 bases fitting TRBD1. This CDR3 comprises 14 residues. Germline V CDR1 and CDR2: SGHTA, FQGNSA. Germline trimming cut 3 bases from V and 3 bases from J; bases unmatched to any gene: 3. CDR3 amino acids: CASSFMDRGYEQYF. The CDR3 nucleotides read TGTGCCAGCAGCTTTATGGACAGGGGCTACGAGCAGTACTTC.

This rearrangement joins TRBV5-1 to TRBJ1-1, with 7 nucleotides matching TRBD1. The V segment lost 3 bases and the J segment 8 bases; nucleotides outside the gene matches: 7. The CDR3 contains 13 residues. CDR1 and CDR2 (germline): SGHRS, YFSETQ. The CDR3 DNA reads as TGCGCCAGCAGCTGGGGGACAGCGAAAGAAGCTTTCTTT. Its translation: CASSWGTAKEAFF.

This chain uses TRBV20-1 with TRBJ2-1; unclear D gene. The CDR3 has 12 amino acids. The germline gives CDR1 DFQATT, CDR2 SNEGSKA (reference sequence). The V end lost 3 bases, the J end lost 8 bases, and 11 bases lay between the germline ends. CDR3 residues: CSASHLGDEQFF. CDR3 nucleotide sequence: TGCAGTGCTAGCCACCTGGGTGATGAGCAGTTCTTC.

The J gene is TRBJ2-5, the V gene TRBV9, with 8 nucleotides matching TRBD2. The CDR3 covers 16 residues. J lost 0 bases, V lost 0 bases, and 4 bases had no gene match. Looked up from germline, CDR1 is SGDLS and CDR2 is YYNGEE. The CDR3 protein is CASSVDSGTYQETQYF. The CDR3 nucleotides read TGTGCCAGCAGCGTAGATAGCGGGACGTACCAAGAGACCCAGTACTTC.

This clonotype was counted between two and nine times. The chain has TRBV7-9 and TRBJ1-2; D call uncertain. Germline assignment: CDR1 SEHNR and CDR2 FQNEAQ (reference sequence). The V end was cut by 7 bases, the J end by 4 bases, with 13 bases between. The CDR3 is 13 residues long. In nucleotides, the CDR3 is TGTGCCAGCATGGAACCGCAGACCTATGGCTACACCTTC. Its protein product is CASMEPQTYGYTF.